The following is a TCR beta chain sequence with its context. Its antigen is currently unknown. These data originate in a study of Ad26.COV2.S vaccination and SARS-CoV-2 variants. Across the study: Intramuscularly, Ad26.COV2.S was given either once or twice, 56 days apart.

Overall study results and limits: Whether participants received vaccine or placebo, their non-spike TCR breadth was similar.

Some clones are missing from TCRdb's copy, which holds only in-frame ones; the method was immunoSEQ multiplex PCR. The sample lists about 440,000 clones, roughly 87% occurring once. The treatment is: some 20 received Ad26.COV2.S at low or high dose, single or two shots; about five received placebo; per-sample allocation not given. The samples were gathered on day 63 after the first injection of vaccine or placebo. Aged 18-55 years, donor was enrolled in Boston in about 2020. CDR3 length: 15 residues. The TCR comes from a person aged 18 to 65 who received the Ad26.COV2.S COVID-19 vaccine or a placebo. The chain couples TRBV21-1 to TRBJ2-5; the D segment call TRBD1 is taken from the table without a DNA check. TRBV21-1 is listed as a pseudogene. Source: peripheral blood, taken in a trial of Ad26.COV2.S vaccine versus placebo. Written as DNA, the CDR3 is TGTGCCAGCAGCCGCCCGACAGGGCTTGGAGAGACCCAGTACTTC. Translating gives CASSRPTGLGETQYF.